This entry features one TCR beta chain sequence. What antigen it recognizes has not been identified. Nothing much larger sits one base from this clone, and base qualities are not available. This sample was taken from a study of blood T cell repertoires in COVID-19 (TCRdb year 2020). Background for the entire study: Collaborator samples came from the United States, Italy and Spain and covered acute and convalescent phases of COVID-19. A freely available public database, intended as a resource for researchers studying the immune response to SARS-CoV-2, is where the repertoires were released. Deeply sampled blood TCRbeta repertoires from subjects exposed to, actively infected with, or recovered from COVID-19 were included in the dataset. The material from the prospective study consisted of cDNA or gDNA derived from T cells, B-cell-depleted T cells, or PBMCs. Samples were obtained from the ongoing ImmuneRACE study (first 160 participants) and from 1,254 subjects provided by 6 global collaborators. Where HLA class I and class II types were available, the types were taken from metadata supplied by the sample provider, not from assay-based typing. The sample metadata nearly always contained a de-identified subject ID, COVID-19 status, age in years and sex. Study-level results and caveats: Clinical and demographic metadata were provided uncurated, with the amount varying by source and participant.

The immunoSEQ Assay, a bias-controlled multiplex PCR, was used to amplify TCRbeta CDR3 regions from genomic DNA. Concerning the study's data processing: Within the assay, amplification of reference gene primers was used to estimate how many nucleated cells each sample contained. To quantify the absolute abundance of each unique TCRbeta CDR3 rearrangement, sequence reads were collapsed and filtered. For each sample, productive Simpson clonality was calculated by taking the square root of Simpson's diversity index across productive rearrangements. This immuneACCESS table, as held by TCRdb, lists in-frame sequences with V and J called but not all clones. Of the missing ones, under half trace to an unresolved V gene in checked studies; the others have no known cause. D and trimming were read from the DNA, whereas the V and J calls and clone size are those reported in that table. The sample data list 200,000 to 250,000 clones, and around 89% of these were observed just once. Around 6.6% of the sample goes to the ten largest clones.

CDR1 and CDR2 were assigned from the germline V gene (reference sequence) as MNHNY and SVGAGI. The CDR3 starts with the cysteine, ends with the phenylalanine, and has 14 residues. Of all the DNA, just the CDR3 is kept, 42 bases in frame from base 1. V loses 5 bases at its end and J loses 1 base; junction bases beyond the gene matches: 4. At one collaborating source in Seattle, patients were enrolled during active infection and were followed longitudinally through the course of disease. Collaborating institutions collected whole blood in K2EDTA tubes following their own protocols. For TCRbeta analysis, collaborators shipped samples in one of three forms: frozen whole blood, isolated PBMCs, or DNA extracted from either of those sample types.

Rearrangement joined TRBV6-6 to TRBJ1-1; 7 nucleotides in the junction match TRBD1. The TCR was taken from a woman aged 25 to 39 with COVID-19, enrolled during active disease. Sequences were obtained from peripheral blood. The DNA reads TGTGCCAGCAGTATCAGGACAGGGAACACTGAAGCTTTCTTT. Translated, this gives CASSIRTGNTEAFF.